The clone carrying this TCR beta chain was recorded many times. This sample is drawn from a study of T cells in Graves' hyperthyroidism and ophthalmopathy. Per the germline V gene, CDR1 is SEHNR and CDR2 is FQNEAQ (reference sequence). This CDR3 region has 13 residues. Using RNA transcripts as the source, TCR beta CDR3 regions were amplified. HTBI primers were the set used in a first-round RT-PCR of the TCR CDR3. TCRdb itself ran the multiplex PCR reads through MiXCR, one entry per CDR3 protein. The data contain under 550,000 distinct CDR3 sequences, roughly 13% of them singletons. Uncontrolled infection, other autoimmune disease, pregnancy and lactation each barred patients from inclusion. Diagnoses were established using clinical symptoms, serum thyroxine and TRAb, thyroid ultrasound and orbital computed tomography.

The TCR was taken from a woman younger than 35 with Graves' hyperthyroidism. This chain joins TRBV7-9 and TRBJ2-2, with D possibly being TRBD1 (6 bases). The J call may be incorrect, as the DNA end agrees better with TRBJ1-1. The sequencing sample was made of blood. The DNA for the CDR3 is TGTGCCAGCAGCTTAGAAGGGAAAGGGGGAGCTTTCTTT. It encodes CASSLEGKGGAFF.